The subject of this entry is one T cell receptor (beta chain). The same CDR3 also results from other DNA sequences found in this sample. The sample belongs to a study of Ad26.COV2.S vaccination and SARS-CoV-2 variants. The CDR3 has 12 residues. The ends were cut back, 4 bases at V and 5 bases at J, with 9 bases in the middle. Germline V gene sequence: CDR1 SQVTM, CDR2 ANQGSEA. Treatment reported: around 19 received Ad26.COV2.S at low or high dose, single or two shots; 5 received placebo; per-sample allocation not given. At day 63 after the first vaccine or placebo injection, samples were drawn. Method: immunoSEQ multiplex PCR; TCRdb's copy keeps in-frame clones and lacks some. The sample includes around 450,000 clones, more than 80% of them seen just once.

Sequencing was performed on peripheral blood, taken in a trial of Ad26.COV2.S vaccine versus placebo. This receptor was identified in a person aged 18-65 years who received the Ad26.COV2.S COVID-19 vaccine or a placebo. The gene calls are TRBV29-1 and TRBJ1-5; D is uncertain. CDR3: CSVGARDQPQHF. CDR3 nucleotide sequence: TGCAGCGTTGGGGCACGCGATCAGCCCCAGCATTTT.